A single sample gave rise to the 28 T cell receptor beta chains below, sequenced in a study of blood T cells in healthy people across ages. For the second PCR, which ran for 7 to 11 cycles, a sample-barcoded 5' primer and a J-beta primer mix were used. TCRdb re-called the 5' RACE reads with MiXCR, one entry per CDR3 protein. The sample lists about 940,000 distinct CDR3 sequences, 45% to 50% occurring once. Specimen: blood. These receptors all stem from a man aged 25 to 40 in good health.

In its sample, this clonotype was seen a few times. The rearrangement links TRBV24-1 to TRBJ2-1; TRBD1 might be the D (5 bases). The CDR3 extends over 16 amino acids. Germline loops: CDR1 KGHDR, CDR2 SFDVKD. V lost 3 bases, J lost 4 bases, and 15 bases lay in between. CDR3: CATSDRTRMEYNEQFF. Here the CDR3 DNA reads TGTGCCACCAGTGATCGGACACGCATGGAGTACAATGAGCAGTTCTTC.

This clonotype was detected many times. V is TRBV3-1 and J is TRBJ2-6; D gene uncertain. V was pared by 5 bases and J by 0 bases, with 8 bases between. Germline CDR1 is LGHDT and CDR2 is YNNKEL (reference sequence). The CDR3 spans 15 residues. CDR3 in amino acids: CASSKQPSGANVLTF. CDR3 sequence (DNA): TGTGCCAGCAGCAAACAGCCCTCTGGGGCCAACGTCCTGACTTTC.

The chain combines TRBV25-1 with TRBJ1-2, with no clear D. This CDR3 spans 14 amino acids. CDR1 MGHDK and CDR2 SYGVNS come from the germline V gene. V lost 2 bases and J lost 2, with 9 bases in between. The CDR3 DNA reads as TGTGCCAGCAGTGAAGGAATCGCGAACTATGGCTACACCTTC. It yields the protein CASSEGIANYGYTF.

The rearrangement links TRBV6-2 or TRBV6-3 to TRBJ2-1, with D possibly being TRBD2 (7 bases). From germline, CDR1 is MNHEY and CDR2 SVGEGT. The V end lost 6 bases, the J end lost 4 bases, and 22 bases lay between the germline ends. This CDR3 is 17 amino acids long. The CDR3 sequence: CASRIQGGGGKYNEQFF. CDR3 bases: TGTGCCAGCAGAATCCAAGGCGGGGGCGGAAAATACAATGAGCAGTTCTTC.

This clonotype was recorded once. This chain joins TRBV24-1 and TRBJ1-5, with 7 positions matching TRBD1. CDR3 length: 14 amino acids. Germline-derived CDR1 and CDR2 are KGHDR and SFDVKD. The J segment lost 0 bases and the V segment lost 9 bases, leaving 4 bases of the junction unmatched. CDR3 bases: TGTGCCACCGGCGACAGGGATAGCAATCAGCCCCAGCATTTT. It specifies CATGDRDSNQPQHF.

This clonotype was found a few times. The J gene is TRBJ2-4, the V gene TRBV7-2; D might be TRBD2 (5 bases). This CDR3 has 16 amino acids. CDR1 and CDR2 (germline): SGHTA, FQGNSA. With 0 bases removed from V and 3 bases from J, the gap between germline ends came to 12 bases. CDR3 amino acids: CASSLANPGVKNIQYF. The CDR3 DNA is TGTGCCAGCAGCTTAGCCAATCCCGGGGTCAAAAACATTCAGTACTTC.

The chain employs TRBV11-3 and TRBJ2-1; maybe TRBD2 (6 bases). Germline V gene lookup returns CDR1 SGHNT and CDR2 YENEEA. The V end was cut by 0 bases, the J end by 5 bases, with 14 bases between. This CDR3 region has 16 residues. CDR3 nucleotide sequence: TGTGCCAGCAGCTTAGAAACTAGCCTAGGGGACAATGAGCAGTTCTTC. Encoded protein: CASSLETSLGDNEQFF.

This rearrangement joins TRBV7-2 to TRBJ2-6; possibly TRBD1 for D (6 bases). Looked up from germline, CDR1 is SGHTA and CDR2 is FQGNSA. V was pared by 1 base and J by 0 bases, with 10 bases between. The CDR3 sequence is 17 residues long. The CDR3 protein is CASSLGAQGSGANVLTF. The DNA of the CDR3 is TGTGCCAGCAGCTTAGGGGCACAGGGCTCTGGGGCCAACGTCCTGACTTTC.

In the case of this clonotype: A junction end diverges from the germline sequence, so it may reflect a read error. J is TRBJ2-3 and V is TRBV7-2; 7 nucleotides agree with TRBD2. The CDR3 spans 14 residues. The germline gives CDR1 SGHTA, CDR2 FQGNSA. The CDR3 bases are TGTGCCAGCGGCTTCGGACTAGGCGGAGATACGCAGTATTTT. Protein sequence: CASGFGLGGDTQYF. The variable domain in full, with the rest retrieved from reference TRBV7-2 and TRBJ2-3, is GAGVSQSPSNKVTEKGKDVELRCDPISGHTALYWYRQSLGQGLEFLIYFQGNSAPDKSGLPSDRFSAERTGGSVSTLTIQRTQQEDSAVYLCASGFGLGGDTQYFGPGTRLTVL.

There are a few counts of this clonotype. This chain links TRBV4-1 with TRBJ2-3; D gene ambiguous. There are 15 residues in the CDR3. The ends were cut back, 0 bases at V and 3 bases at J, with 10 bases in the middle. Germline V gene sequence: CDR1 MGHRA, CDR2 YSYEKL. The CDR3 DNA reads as TGCGCCAGCAGCCAAGAACCCCACATGACAGATACGCAGTATTTT. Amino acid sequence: CASSQEPHMTDTQYF.

CDR3 sequence: CASSQVEAVKNIQYF. In DNA form, the CDR3 reads TGTGCCAGCAGCCAAGTTGAAGCGGTCAAAAACATTCAGTACTTC. V and J are TRBV3-1 and TRBJ2-4, with a possible D match to TRBD2 (5 bases). From germline, CDR1 is LGHDT and CDR2 YNNKEL (reference sequence). The V end was cut by 1 base, the J end by 3 bases, with 10 bases between. This CDR3 is built from 15 residues.

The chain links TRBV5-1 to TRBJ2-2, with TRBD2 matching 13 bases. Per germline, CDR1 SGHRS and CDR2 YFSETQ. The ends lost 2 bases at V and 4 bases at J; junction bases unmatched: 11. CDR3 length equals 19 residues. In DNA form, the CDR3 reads TGCGCCAGCAGCTTCCCCATGACTAGCGGGGGGATAGTCACCGGGGAGCTGTTTTTT. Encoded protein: CASSFPMTSGGIVTGELFF.

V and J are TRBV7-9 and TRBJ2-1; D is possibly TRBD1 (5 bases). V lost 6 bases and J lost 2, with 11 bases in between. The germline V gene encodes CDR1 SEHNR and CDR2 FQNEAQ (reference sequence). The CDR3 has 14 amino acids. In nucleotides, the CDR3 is TGTGCCAGCAGAGGGGCGGACACCTACAATGAGCAGTTCTTC. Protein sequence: CASRGADTYNEQFF.

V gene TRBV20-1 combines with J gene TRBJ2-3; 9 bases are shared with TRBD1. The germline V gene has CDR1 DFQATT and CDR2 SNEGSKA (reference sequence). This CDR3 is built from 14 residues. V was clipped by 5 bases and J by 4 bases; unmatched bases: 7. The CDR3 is CSADKGTGPDTQYF. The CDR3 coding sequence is TGCAGTGCTGACAAAGGGACAGGGCCAGATACGCAGTATTTT.

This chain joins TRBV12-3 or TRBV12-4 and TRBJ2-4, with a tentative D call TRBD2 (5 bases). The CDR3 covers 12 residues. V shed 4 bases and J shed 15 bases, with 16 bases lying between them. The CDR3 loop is CASSSPGSSLYF. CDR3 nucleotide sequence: TGTGCCAGCAGTTCCCCGGGCTCTAGCTTGTACTTC.

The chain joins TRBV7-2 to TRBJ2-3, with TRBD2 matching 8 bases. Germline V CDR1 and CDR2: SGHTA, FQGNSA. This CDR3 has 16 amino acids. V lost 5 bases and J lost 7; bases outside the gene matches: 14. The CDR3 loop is CASSPEPGTSLYTQYF. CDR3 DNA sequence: TGTGCCAGCAGCCCCGAGCCCGGGACTAGTCTATATACGCAGTATTTT.

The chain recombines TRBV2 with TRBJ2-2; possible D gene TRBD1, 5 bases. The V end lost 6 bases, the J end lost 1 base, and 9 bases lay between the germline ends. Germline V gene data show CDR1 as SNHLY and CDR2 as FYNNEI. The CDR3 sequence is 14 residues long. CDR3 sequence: CASRVGQNTGELFF. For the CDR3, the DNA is TGTGCCAGCAGGGTTGGACAGAACACCGGGGAGCTGTTTTTT.

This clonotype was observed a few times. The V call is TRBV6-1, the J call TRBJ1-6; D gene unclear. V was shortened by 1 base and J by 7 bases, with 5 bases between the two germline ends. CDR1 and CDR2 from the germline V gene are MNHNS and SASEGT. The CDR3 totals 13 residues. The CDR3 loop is CASSEEANSPLHF. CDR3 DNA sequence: TGTGCCAGCAGTGAAGAGGCAAATTCACCCCTCCACTTT.

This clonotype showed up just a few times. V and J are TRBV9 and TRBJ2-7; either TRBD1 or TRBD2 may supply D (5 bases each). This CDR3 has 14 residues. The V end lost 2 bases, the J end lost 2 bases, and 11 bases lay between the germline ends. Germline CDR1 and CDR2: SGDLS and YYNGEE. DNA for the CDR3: TGTGCCAGCAGCGTGGAGGACAACGCCTACGAGCAGTACTTC. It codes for CASSVEDNAYEQYF.

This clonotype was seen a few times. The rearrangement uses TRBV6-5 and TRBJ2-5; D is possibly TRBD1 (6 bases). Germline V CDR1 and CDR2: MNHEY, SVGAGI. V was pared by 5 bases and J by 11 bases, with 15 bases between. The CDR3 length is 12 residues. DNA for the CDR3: TGTGCCAGCAGTCGTCAGGGGCGTGGGCAGTACTTC. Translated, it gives CASSRQGRGQYF.

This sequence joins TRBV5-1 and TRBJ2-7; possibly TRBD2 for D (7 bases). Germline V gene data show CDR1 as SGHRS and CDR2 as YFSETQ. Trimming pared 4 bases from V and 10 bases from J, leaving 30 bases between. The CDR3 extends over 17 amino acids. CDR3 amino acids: CASSIGGRGGQWNEQYF. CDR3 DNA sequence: TGCGCCAGCAGCATCGGGGGAAGGGGGGGTCAGTGGAATGAACAGTACTTC.

The CDR3 region has the DNA TGTGCCATCAGACCGGACAGGGGGAAAGAAAATGGCTACACCTTC. Translating gives CAIRPDRGKENGYTF. This chain joins TRBV10-3 and TRBJ1-2; 10 bases match TRBD1. The V segment lost 6 bases and the J segment 6 bases; nucleotides outside the gene matches: 10. CDR1 and CDR2 (germline): ENHRY, SYGVKD. The CDR3 sequence is 15 residues long.

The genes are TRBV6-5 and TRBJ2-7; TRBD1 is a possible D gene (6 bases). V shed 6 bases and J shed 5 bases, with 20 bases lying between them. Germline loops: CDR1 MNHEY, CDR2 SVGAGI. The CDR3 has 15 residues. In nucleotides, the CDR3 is TGTGCCAGCAGCCGTACCAACAGGGTTAGGGACGAGCAGTACTTC. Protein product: CASSRTNRVRDEQYF.

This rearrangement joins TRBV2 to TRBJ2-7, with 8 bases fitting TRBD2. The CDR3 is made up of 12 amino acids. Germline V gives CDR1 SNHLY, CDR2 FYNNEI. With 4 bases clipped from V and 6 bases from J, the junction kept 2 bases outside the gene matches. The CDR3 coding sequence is TGTGCCAGCAGTGGGGGACTAGGCGAGCAGTACTTC. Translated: CASSGGLGEQYF.

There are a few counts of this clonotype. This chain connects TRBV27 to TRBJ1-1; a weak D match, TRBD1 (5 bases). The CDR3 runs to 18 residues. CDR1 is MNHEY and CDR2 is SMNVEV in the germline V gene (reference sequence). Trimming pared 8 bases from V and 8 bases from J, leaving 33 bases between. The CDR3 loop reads CASRRTLPGGLTKLEAFF. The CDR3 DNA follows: TGTGCCAGCCGACGCACCCTCCCTGGGGGTTTGACGAAGCTGGAAGCTTTCTTT.

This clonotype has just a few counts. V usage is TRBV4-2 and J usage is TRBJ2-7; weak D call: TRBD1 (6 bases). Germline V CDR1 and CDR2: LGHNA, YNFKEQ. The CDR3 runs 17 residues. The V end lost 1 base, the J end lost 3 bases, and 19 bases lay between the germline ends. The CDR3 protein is CASSQASTGHSLYEQYF. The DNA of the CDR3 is TGTGCCAGCAGCCAAGCTTCGACGGGACACTCACTCTACGAGCAGTACTTC.

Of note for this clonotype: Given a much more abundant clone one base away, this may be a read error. CDR3 sequence (DNA): TGCAGCGCCAACGGACTAGCGGGGTCGGATACGCAGTATTTT. Amino acid sequence: CSANGLAGSDTQYF. The chain is built from TRBV29-1 and TRBJ2-3, with 12 bases fitting TRBD2. CDR1 SQVTM and CDR2 ANQGSEA come from the germline V gene. V lost 7 bases and J lost 6; bases outside the gene matches: 8. This CDR3 contains 14 residues.

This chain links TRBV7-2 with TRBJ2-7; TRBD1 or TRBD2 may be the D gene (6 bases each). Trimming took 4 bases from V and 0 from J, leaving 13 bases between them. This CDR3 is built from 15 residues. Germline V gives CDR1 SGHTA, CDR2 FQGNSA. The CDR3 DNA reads TGTGCCAGCAGCTGGGACTTGGACAGCTCCTACGAGCAGTACTTC. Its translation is CASSWDLDSSYEQYF. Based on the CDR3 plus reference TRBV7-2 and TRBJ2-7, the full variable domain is GAGVSQSPSNKVTEKGKDVELRCDPISGHTALYWYRQSLGQGLEFLIYFQGNSAPDKSGLPSDRFSAERTGGSVSTLTIQRTQQEDSAVYLCASSWDLDSSYEQYFGPGTRLTVT.